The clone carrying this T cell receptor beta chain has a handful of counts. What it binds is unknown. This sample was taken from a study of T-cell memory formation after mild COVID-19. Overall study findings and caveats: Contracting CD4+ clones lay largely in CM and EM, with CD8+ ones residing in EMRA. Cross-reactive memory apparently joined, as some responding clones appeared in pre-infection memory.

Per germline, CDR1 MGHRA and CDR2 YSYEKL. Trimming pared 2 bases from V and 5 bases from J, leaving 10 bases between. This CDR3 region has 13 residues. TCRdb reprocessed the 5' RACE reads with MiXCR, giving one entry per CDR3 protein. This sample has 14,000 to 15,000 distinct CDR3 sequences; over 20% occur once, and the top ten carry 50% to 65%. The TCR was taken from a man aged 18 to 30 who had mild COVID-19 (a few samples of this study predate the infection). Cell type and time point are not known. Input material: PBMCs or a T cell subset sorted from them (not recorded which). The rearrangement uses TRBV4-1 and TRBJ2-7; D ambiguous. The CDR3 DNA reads TGCGCCAGCAGCCAACCGTCCACGGACGAGCAGTACTTC. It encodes CASSQPSTDEQYF.